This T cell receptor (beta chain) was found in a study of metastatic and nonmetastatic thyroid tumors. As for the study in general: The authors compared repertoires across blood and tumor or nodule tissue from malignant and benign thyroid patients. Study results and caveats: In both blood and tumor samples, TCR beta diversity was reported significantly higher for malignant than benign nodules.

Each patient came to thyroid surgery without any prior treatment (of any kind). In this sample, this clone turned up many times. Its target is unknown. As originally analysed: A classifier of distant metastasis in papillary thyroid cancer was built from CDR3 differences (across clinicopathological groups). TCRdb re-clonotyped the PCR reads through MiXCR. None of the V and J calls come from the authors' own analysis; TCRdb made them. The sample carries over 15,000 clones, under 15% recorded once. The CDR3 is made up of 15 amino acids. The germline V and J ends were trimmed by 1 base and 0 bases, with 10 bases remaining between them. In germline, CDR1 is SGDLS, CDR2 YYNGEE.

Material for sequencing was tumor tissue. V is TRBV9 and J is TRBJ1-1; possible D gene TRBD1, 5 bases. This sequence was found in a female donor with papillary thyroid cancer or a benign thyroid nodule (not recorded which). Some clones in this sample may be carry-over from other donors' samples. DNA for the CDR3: TGTGCCAGCAGCGTAATGCTGGGGGTGAACACTGAAGCTTTCTTT. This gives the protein CASSVMLGVNTEAFF.